This entry lists 23 T cell receptor beta chains sequenced from one sample in a study of T-cell memory formation after mild COVID-19. TCRdb redid the calling of the 5' RACE reads with MiXCR, one entry per CDR3 protein. The sample contains 550,000 to 700,000 distinct CDR3 sequences, 17% of which appear only once. The sequenced sample was PBMCs or a T cell subset sorted from them (not recorded which). The receptors were sampled from an adult woman who had mild COVID-19 (a few samples of this study predate the infection). Cell type and time point are not known.

J is TRBJ2-2 and V is TRBV5-1; D gene unclear. The CDR3 is 15 amino acids. Trimming stripped 4 bases from V and 0 bases from J, with 10 bases between. CDR1 SGHRS and CDR2 YFSETQ come from the germline V gene. The CDR3 sequence is CASSPLGTNTGELFF. The CDR3, as DNA: TGCGCCAGCAGCCCCTTAGGGACGAACACCGGGGAGCTGTTTTTT.

The chain combines TRBV7-8 with TRBJ2-7; 7 nucleotides agree with TRBD2. Losses at the gene ends were 5 bases for V and 2 bases for J; bases not matched to a gene: 9. The germline V gene encodes CDR1 SGHVS and CDR2 FQNEAQ. This CDR3 is built from 15 residues. The CDR3 region is CASSPWTSSTYEQYF. For the CDR3, the DNA is TGTGCCAGCAGCCCCTGGACTAGTTCGACCTACGAGCAGTACTTC.

This clonotype was picked up a small number of times. The chain combines TRBV12-3 or TRBV12-4 with TRBJ2-7, with a tentative D call TRBD2 (5 bases). The CDR3 covers 12 residues. V was trimmed by 5 bases and J by 3 bases, leaving 8 bases between them. In DNA, the CDR3 is TGTGCCAGCAGTACTGACTACTACGAGCAGTACTTC. Its translation: CASSTDYYEQYF.

This clonotype was counted a few times. This chain joins TRBV6-2 or TRBV6-3 and TRBJ2-1, with a weak D call TRBD2 (6 bases). The CDR3 has 17 amino acids. The V and J ends lost 5 bases and 3 bases respectively, with 20 bases between them. Germline V gene data show CDR1 as MNHEY and CDR2 as SVGEGT. The CDR3 nucleotides are TGTGCCAGCAGTCCGGGAAGCCCAGCGGGCAACTACAATGAGCAGTTCTTC. It codes for CASSPGSPAGNYNEQFF.

The J gene is TRBJ2-1, the V gene TRBV7-6; D gene unclear. Trimming left V 1 base short and J 0 bases short, with 7 bases between. The CDR3 spans 15 residues. Germline CDR1 SGHVS, CDR2 FNYEAQ. In nucleotides, the CDR3 is TGTGCCAGCAGCTTAGTTCCCAGCTCCTACAATGAGCAGTTCTTC. It specifies CASSLVPSSYNEQFF. Filled out from reference TRBV7-6 and TRBJ2-1, the complete variable domain reads GAGVSQSPRYKVTKRGQDVALRCDPISGHVSLYWYRQALGQGPEFLTYFNYEAQQDKSGLPNDRFSAERPEGSISTLTIQRTEQRDSAMYRCASSLVPSSYNEQFFGPGTRLTVL.

In this sample, this clonotype turned up a few times. J is TRBJ2-2 and V is TRBV4-2; TRBD2 matches at 12 bases. CDR3 length equals 17 residues. V lost 5 bases and J lost 6; bases outside the gene matches: 10. Germline V gene data show CDR1 as LGHNA and CDR2 as YNFKEQ. The CDR3 loop is CASSSLLAGGSPGELFF. The CDR3 DNA sequence: TGTGCCAGCAGCTCACTCCTAGCGGGGGGGAGTCCCGGGGAGCTGTTTTTT.

This clonotype was seen a handful of times. The V and J genes are TRBV20-1 and TRBJ2-7, with D unresolved. The V gene's germline CDR1 is DFQATT and CDR2 SNEGSKA (reference sequence). V shed 3 bases and J shed 6 bases, with 15 bases lying between them. The CDR3 has 13 amino acids. CDR3 nucleotide sequence: TGCAGTGCTAGTGGTCGGACGGTCCGCGAGCAGTACTTC. Translated, it gives CSASGRTVREQYF.

This clonotype showed up just a few times. CDR3 protein: CASSATSGGTRSYNEQFF. Here the CDR3 DNA reads TGTGCCAGCAGCGCGACTAGCGGGGGGACCCGCTCCTACAATGAGCAGTTCTTC. The rearrangement uses TRBV9 and TRBJ2-1; the match to TRBD2 covers 13 bases. CDR3 size: 18 residues. Looked up from germline, CDR1 is SGDLS and CDR2 is YYNGEE. V lost 3 bases to trimming and J lost 0 bases; unmatched junction nucleotides: 6.

The chain links TRBV6-1 to TRBJ2-3, with 11 positions matching TRBD1. Unmatched junction bases numbered 8, after V lost 6 bases and J lost 3 bases. CDR1 and CDR2 from the germline V gene are MNHNS and SASEGT. This CDR3 comprises 16 residues. The CDR3 DNA reads as TGTGCCAGCAGCCAGGACAGGGGGCGTGGTACAGATACGCAGTATTTT. Translating gives CASSQDRGRGTDTQYF.

The chain joins TRBV25-1 to TRBJ2-5, with 7 bases identical to TRBD1. CDR1 is MGHDK and CDR2 is SYGVNS in the germline V gene. The CDR3 has 15 amino acids. J was trimmed by 5 bases and V by 6 bases; bases with no gene match: 12. The CDR3 sequence: CASSSGTMGQETQYF. The CDR3 DNA reads as TGTGCCAGCAGCTCCGGGACAATGGGACAGGAGACCCAGTACTTC.

This chain connects TRBV2 to TRBJ2-7; D is possibly TRBD1 (6 bases). The CDR3 contains 13 residues. Between the trimmed V and J ends, which lost 6 bases and 6 bases, there was a span of 15 bases. The germline CDR1 and CDR2 sequences are SNHLY and FYNNEI. The CDR3 region is CASRDRSTREQYF. The CDR3 DNA reads TGTGCCAGCAGGGACAGATCAACCCGCGAGCAGTACTTC. Full variable domain (remainder filled in from reference TRBV2 and TRBJ2-7): EPEVTQTPSHQVTQMGQEVILRCVPISNHLYFYWYRQILGQKVEFLVSFYNNEISEKSEIFDDQFSVERPDGSNFTLKIRSTKLEDSAMYFCASRDRSTREQYFGPGTRLTVT.

The chain combines TRBV6-5 with TRBJ2-7; possibly TRBD2 for D (5 bases). This CDR3 is built from 13 residues. Germline V gene lookup returns CDR1 MNHEY and CDR2 SVGAGI. V dropped 2 bases and J dropped 4 bases, with 9 bases sitting between them. This CDR3 is CASSYDREYEQYF. The CDR3 DNA follows: TGTGCCAGCAGTTACGACCGGGAATACGAGCAGTACTTC.

This clonotype has only a few counts. The chain carries TRBV24-1 and TRBJ2-3, with 10 bases that match TRBD2. This CDR3 is 15 amino acids long. CDR1 and CDR2 from the germline V gene are KGHDR and SFDVKD. The junction had 8 bases not matched to a gene; V was cut back by 9 bases and J by 3 bases. In DNA form, the CDR3 reads TGTGCCACCCGATCTAGCGGGAGAGGAACAGATACGCAGTATTTT. Translation: CATRSSGRGTDTQYF.

This sequence joins TRBV3-1 and TRBJ2-7, with TRBD1 matching 7 bases. The CDR3 loop spans 15 amino acids. From germline, CDR1 is LGHDT and CDR2 YNNKEL (reference sequence). The trim removed 3 bases at V and 2 bases at J, leaving 7 bases unmatched. The CDR3 region is CASSQLPGTAYEQYF. The CDR3, as DNA: TGTGCCAGCAGCCAGCTCCCAGGGACAGCCTACGAGCAGTACTTC.

This clonotype was picked up a small number of times. The genes are TRBV7-9 and TRBJ1-3; D is ambiguous. Trimming stripped 8 bases from V and 0 bases from J, with 8 bases between. CDR3 length: 13 amino acids. Germline V gene sequence: CDR1 SEHNR, CDR2 FQNEAQ (reference sequence). In DNA, the CDR3 is TGTGCCAGCCAGACATCCTCTGGAAACACCATATATTTT. Protein: CASQTSSGNTIYF.

V gene TRBV19 combines with J gene TRBJ2-1; 9 nucleotides line up with TRBD2. This CDR3 region has 17 residues. CDR1 is LNHDA, CDR2 SQIVND, per germline (reference sequence). Trimming took 4 bases from V and 8 from J; bases not matched to a gene: 15. The CDR3 sequence: CASSSSGASGIGYEQFF. CDR3 nucleotide sequence: TGTGCCAGTAGTAGTTCTGGGGCTAGCGGGATAGGGTATGAGCAGTTCTTC.

This clonotype has ten or more counts. V is TRBV7-7 and J is TRBJ2-3; 7 bases fit TRBD1. Germline loops: CDR1 SSHAT, CDR2 FNYEAQ (reference sequence). V lost 5 bases, J lost 1 base, and 6 bases stayed unmatched. The CDR3 has 15 residues. The CDR3 spells CASSPGQARTDTQYF. Written as DNA, the CDR3 is TGTGCCAGCAGCCCCGGACAGGCACGCACAGATACGCAGTATTTT. The entire variable domain, with the rest obtained from reference TRBV7-7 and TRBJ2-3, is as follows: GAGVSQSPRYKVTKRGQDVTLRCDPISSHATLYWYQQALGQGPEFLTYFNYEAQPDKSGLPSDRFSAERPEGSISTLTIQRTEQRDSAMYRCASSPGQARTDTQYFGPGTRLTVL.

This clonotype was seen more than once but under ten times. V and J are TRBV9 and TRBJ1-1, with D maybe TRBD1 (6 bases). V was cut by 4 bases and J by 4 bases, with 17 bases left in between. This CDR3 spans 15 amino acids. The germline gives CDR1 SGDLS, CDR2 YYNGEE. CDR3 amino acids: CASSTRGGEGTEAFF. DNA of the CDR3: TGTGCCAGCAGCACCCGAGGGGGGGAGGGCACTGAAGCTTTCTTT.

This clonotype has just a few counts. J is TRBJ2-4 and V is TRBV7-8; D may be TRBD2 (5 bases). This CDR3 is built from 16 residues. Germline CDR1 and CDR2: SGHVS and FQNEAQ. Trimming removed 5 bases at V and 3 bases at J, with 17 bases between. The CDR3 nucleotides read TGTGCCAGCAGCCCACCCCTGAGGGAAGTCAAAAACATTCAGTACTTC. This sequence encodes CASSPPLREVKNIQYF.

The chain combines TRBV24-1 with TRBJ1-1; D is unclear. V lost 11 bases and J 8 bases, leaving 14 bases between the germline ends. Per germline, CDR1 KGHDR and CDR2 SFDVKD. This CDR3 has 11 residues. The CDR3 reads CAISDGPEAFF. The CDR3 DNA sequence: TGTGCCATTTCCGACGGGCCCGAAGCTTTCTTT.

The chain carries TRBV20-1 and TRBJ1-1, with D unclear. Between the trimmed V and J ends, which lost 1 base and 7 bases, there was a span of 7 bases. Germline assignment: CDR1 DFQATT and CDR2 SNEGSKA (reference sequence). The CDR3 has 11 amino acids. This CDR3 is CSARGEFEAFF. CDR3 DNA: TGCAGTGCTAGAGGAGAATTTGAAGCTTTCTTT.

This clonotype showed up just a few times. CDR3 residues: CASSGGSVEYF. CDR3 sequence (DNA): TGTGCCAGCAGTGGGGGGAGCGTGGAGTACTTC. This sequence joins TRBV12-3 or TRBV12-4 and TRBJ2-7, with D possibly being TRBD2 (6 bases). With 5 bases removed from V and 11 bases from J, the gap between germline ends came to 13 bases. The length of the CDR3 is 11 residues.

The DNA for the CDR3 is TGCGCCAGCAGCTTCCGGGACAGCAATGAGCAGTTCTTC. Its protein product is CASSFRDSNEQFF. This sequence joins TRBV5-1 and TRBJ2-1, with 7 bases fitting TRBD1. The V gene end was trimmed by 2 bases and the J gene end by 6 bases; junction bases not matched to a gene: 2. The CDR3 has 13 amino acids. Looked up from germline, CDR1 is SGHRS and CDR2 is YFSETQ.